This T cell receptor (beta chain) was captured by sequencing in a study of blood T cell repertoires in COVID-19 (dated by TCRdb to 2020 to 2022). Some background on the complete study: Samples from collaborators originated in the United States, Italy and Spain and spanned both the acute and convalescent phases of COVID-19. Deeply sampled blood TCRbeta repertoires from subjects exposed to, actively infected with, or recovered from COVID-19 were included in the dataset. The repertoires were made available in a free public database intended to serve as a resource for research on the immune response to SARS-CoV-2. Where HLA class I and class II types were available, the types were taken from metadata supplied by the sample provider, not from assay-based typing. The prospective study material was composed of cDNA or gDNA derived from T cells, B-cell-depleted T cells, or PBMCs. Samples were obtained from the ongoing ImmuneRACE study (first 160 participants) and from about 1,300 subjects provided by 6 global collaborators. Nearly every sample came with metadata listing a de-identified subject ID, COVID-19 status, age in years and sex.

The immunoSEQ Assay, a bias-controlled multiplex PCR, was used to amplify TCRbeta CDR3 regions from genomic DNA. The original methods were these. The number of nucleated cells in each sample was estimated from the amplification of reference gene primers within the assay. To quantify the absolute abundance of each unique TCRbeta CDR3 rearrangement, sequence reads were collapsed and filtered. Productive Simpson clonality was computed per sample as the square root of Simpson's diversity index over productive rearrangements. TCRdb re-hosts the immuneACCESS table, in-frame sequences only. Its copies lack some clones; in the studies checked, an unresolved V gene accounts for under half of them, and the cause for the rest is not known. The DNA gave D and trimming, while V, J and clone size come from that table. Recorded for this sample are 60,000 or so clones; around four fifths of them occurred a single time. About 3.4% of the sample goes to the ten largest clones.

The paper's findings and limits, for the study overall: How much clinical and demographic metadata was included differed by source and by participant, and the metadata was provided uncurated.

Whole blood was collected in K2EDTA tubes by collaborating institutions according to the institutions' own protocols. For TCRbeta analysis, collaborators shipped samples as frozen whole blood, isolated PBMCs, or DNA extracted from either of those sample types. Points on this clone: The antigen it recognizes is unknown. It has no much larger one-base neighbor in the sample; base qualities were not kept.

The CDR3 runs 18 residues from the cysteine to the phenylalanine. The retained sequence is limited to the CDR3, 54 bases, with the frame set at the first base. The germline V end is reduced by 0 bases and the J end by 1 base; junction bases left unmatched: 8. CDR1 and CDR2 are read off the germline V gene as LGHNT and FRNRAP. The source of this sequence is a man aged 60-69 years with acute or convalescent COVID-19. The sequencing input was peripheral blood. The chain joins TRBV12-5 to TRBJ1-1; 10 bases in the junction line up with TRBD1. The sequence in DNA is TGTGCTAGTGGTTTGGTACTAGGACAGGGGGATAAGAACACTGAAGCTTTCTTT. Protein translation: CASGLVLGQGDKNTEAFF.